The present TCR beta chain was sequenced within a study of blood T cell repertoires in COVID-19. Overall study context: T cells, B-cell-depleted T cells, or PBMCs supplied cDNA or gDNA.

TCRdb's copy holds only in-frame clones and misses some; the assay was immunoSEQ multiplex PCR. There are a few hundred thousand clones in the sample; around 92% occur only once, and more than 9.5% lies in the top ten. V dropped 4 bases and J dropped 2; count of bases not matched to a gene: 11. The CDR3 runs to 16 residues. Germline-derived CDR1 and CDR2 are SEHNR and FQNEAQ (reference sequence). This sequence originates from a woman in her 30s with COVID-19, enrolled during active disease. The chain joins TRBV7-9 to TRBJ2-7; 7 positions agree with TRBD1. The specimen was peripheral blood. The CDR3 DNA is TGTGCCAGCAGCTCATCGCCGGGACAGCCAACCTACGAGCAGTACTTC. Its protein is CASSSSPGQPTYEQYF.